The 10 T cell receptor beta chains below come from one sample, sequenced in a study of blood T cell repertoires in COVID-19. Here immunoSEQ multiplex PCR was the method, and the copy in TCRdb shows in-frame clones only, minus some. This sample has 250,000 or so clones, with roughly 90% found just once. Sequencing used PBMCs or T cells enriched from blood (not recorded which). The receptors originated from a man aged 35 to 55 who had been exposed to COVID-19.

This clone has a handful of counts. The chain carries TRBV6-4 and TRBJ2-2; the D gene is possibly TRBD2 (5 bases). Trimming removed 2 bases from V and 3 bases from J, with 10 bases in between. The CDR3 runs 15 residues. CDR1 is MRHNA, CDR2 SNTAGT, per germline. The CDR3 DNA reads TGTGCCAGCAGTGACGAGGGCAGAGACACCGGGGAGCTGTTTTTT. Protein: CASSDEGRDTGELFF.

This chain connects TRBV28 to TRBJ1-3; unclear D gene. CDR3 length: 15 residues. Looked up from germline, CDR1 is MDHEN and CDR2 is SYDVKM. The ends were cut back, 2 bases at V and 2 bases at J, with 10 bases in the middle. The CDR3: CASSLPHSPGNTIYF. The CDR3 nucleotides read TGTGCCAGCAGTTTACCCCACAGCCCTGGAAACACCATATATTTT.

The CDR3 sequence: CASSPDRGLTQPQHF. The CDR3 DNA reads as TGTGCCAGTAGCCCCGACAGGGGGCTGACTCAGCCCCAGCATTTT. The V and J genes are TRBV19 and TRBJ1-5; 10 nucleotides line up with TRBD1. The V and J ends lost 6 bases and 6 bases, in that order; junction bases with no gene match: 8. CDR1 is LNHDA, CDR2 SQIVND, per germline (reference sequence). The CDR3 spans 15 residues.

The rearrangement joins TRBV21-1 to TRBJ2-2; no check of the table's D call, TRBD1, against the DNA was made. TRBV21-1 corresponds to a pseudogene. This CDR3 has 23 residues. The CDR3 nucleotides read TGTGCCAGCAGCAAAGTTTCGAAACCGGACAGTCTTGGAGTGGGTGCGAACACCGGGGAGCTGTTTTTT. As protein: CASSKVSKPDSLGVGANTGELFF.

The chain has TRBV29-1 and TRBJ2-2, with a tentative D call TRBD2 (5 bases). CDR1 is SQVTM, CDR2 ANQGSEA, per germline. The length of the CDR3 is 16 residues. Trimming took off 4 bases at V and 0 bases at J, with 15 bases between the two ends. Here the CDR3 reads CSVVLVDRANTGELFF. Written as DNA, the CDR3 is TGCAGCGTTGTACTAGTTGACCGCGCGAACACCGGGGAGCTGTTTTTT.

The V call is TRBV2, the J call TRBJ1-2, with a tentative D call TRBD1 (5 bases). Trimming cost V 1 base and J 0 bases, with 18 bases left between them. CDR1 is SNHLY, CDR2 FYNNEI, per germline. This CDR3 region has 18 residues. CDR3 loop: CASSEDARFETANYGYTF. CDR3 DNA sequence: TGTGCCAGCAGTGAAGATGCCCGGTTTGAGACAGCTAACTATGGCTACACCTTC.

The rearrangement links TRBV18 to TRBJ2-2; 9 nucleotides match TRBD1. The CDR3 consists of 16 residues. Trimming cost V 5 bases and J 4 bases; bases outside gene matches: 8. Germline loops: CDR1 KGHSH, CDR2 LQKENI. For the CDR3, the DNA is TGTGCCAGCTCAGGAACAGGGGGCGCTGTCACCGGGGAGCTGTTTTTT. Translated: CASSGTGGAVTGELFF.

The genes are TRBV7-2 and TRBJ2-1, with 8 bases lining up with TRBD1. J was trimmed by 6 bases and V by 1 base; bases with no gene match: 5. There are 15 residues in the CDR3. Looked up from germline, CDR1 is SGHTA and CDR2 is FQGNSA. CDR3 region: CASSLDRGSFNEQFF. In DNA, the CDR3 is TGTGCCAGCAGCTTAGACAGGGGGTCTTTCAATGAGCAGTTCTTC. Looking up the rest from reference TRBV7-2 and TRBJ2-1 gives the full variable domain: GAGVSQSPSNKVTEKGKDVELRCDPISGHTALYWYRQSLGQGLEFLIYFQGNSAPDKSGLPSDRFSAERTGGSVSTLTIQRTQQEDSAVYLCASSLDRGSFNEQFFGPGTRLTVL.

In nucleotides, the CDR3 is TGTGCCAGCACAGGGACAGGTCAAACCTACGAGCAGTACTTC. It encodes CASTGTGQTYEQYF. The chain uses TRBV25-1 and TRBJ2-7; TRBD1 aligns across 8 bases. CDR1 and CDR2 from the germline V gene are MGHDK and SYGVNS. The CDR3 consists of 14 residues. V lost 7 bases, J lost 2 bases, and 7 bases stayed unmatched.

The genes are TRBV25-1 and TRBJ2-3, with 11 bases matching TRBD2. The CDR3 totals 15 residues. The V gene end was trimmed by 4 bases and the J gene end by 2 bases; junction bases not matched to a gene: 2. Germline values: CDR1 MGHDK, CDR2 SYGVNS. The CDR3 is CASSGLAGFTDTQYF. The CDR3 DNA reads as TGTGCCAGCAGTGGACTAGCGGGGTTCACAGATACGCAGTATTTT.